This T cell receptor (beta chain) comes out of a study of T cells in Graves' hyperthyroidism and ophthalmopathy. Study observations and caveats: By a 13 V-J model, ophthalmopathy was set apart from stable hyperthyroidism. Onset of ophthalmopathy came a median around 7.1 months after the model predicted it.

Patients counted as stable if ophthalmopathy did not develop within 18 months. Cells are PBMCs isolated from about 10 ml of fresh blood. This clonotype was counted at least ten times. The antigen is not known. TCR beta CDR3 region amplification was performed from RNA transcripts. RT-PCR in the first round (using the HTBI primer set) targeted the TCR CDR3. One entry per CDR3 protein results from TCRdb running MiXCR on the multiplex PCR reads. This sample has roughly 700,000 distinct CDR3 sequences, with 15% to 20% found just once. This CDR3 is 16 amino acids long. The ends lost 6 bases at V and 3 bases at J; junction bases unmatched: 9. CDR1 is SNHLY and CDR2 is FYNNEI in the germline V gene.

The V call is TRBV2, the J call TRBJ2-7, with TRBD2 matching 12 bases. Sequencing used blood. The sequence was collected from a man aged 45-60 years with Graves' hyperthyroidism. The CDR3 sequence: CASSAPILAGGYEQYF. The CDR3 DNA follows: TGTGCCAGCAGCGCACCTATACTAGCGGGAGGCTACGAGCAGTACTTC.